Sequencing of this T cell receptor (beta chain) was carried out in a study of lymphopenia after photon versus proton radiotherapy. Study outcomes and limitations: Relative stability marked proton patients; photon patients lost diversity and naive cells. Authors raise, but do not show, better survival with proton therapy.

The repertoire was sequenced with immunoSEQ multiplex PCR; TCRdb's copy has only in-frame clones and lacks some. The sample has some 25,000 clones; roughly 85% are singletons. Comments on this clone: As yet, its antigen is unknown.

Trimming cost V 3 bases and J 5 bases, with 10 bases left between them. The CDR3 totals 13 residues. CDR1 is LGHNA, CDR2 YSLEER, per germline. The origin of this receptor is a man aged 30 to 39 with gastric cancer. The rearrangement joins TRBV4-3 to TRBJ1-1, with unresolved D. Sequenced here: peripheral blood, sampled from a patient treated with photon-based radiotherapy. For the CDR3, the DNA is TGCGCCAGCAGCCACTCCCGTGGGACTGAAGCTTTCTTT. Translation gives CASSHSRGTEAFF.